What follows describes a single T cell receptor (beta chain). This specimen belongs to a study of CD8 T cells in Susac syndrome. Sequencing targeted TCR beta in T cells from blood (CD8+ and CD4+). Random hexamers were used to reverse transcribe the RNA input (about 0.45 to 1 ug). Across 54 Vbeta and 13 Jbeta, TCR beta CDR3 was amplified with immunoSEQ multiplex PCR. TCRdb reanalysed the immunoSEQ multiplex PCR reads using MiXCR and keeps one entry per CDR3 protein. The sample contains 90,000 to 150,000 distinct CDR3 sequences, 90% to 95% of which appear only once. The CDR3 has 14 amino acids. CDR1 is SQVTM, CDR2 ANQGSEA, per germline. V lost 4 bases, J lost 4 bases, and 8 bases stayed unmatched.

Sample: CD4+ T cells from PBMCs. This chain joins TRBV29-1 and TRBJ2-3; 7 positions match TRBD2. The TCR was taken from a human donor with multiple sclerosis. CDR3 sequence reads: CSVVAGVRPDTQYF. The CDR3 region has the DNA TGCAGCGTTGTTGCGGGGGTCCGCCCAGATACGCAGTATTTT.